This T cell receptor (beta chain) was captured in a study of molecular identifiers for immune sequencing clone quantification. CDR3 length: 16 amino acids. Per germline, CDR1 SGHRS and CDR2 YFSETQ. Between roughly 20,000 and 1,100,000 sorted cells, with 10%, 30% or 50% RNA, yielded naive CD8 libraries. Naive CD8 T cells underwent sorting with the CD8+CD4-CCR7+CD45RA+ definition. This clonotype was counted a single time. The antigen is not known. One end of the junction varies from germline; a read error may be responsible. Whole-study findings and limits: More than 97% of effector molecules, versus under 1% of naive-cell molecules, belonged to clones above 20 RNA copies.

TCRdb used MiXCR to reprocess the PCR reads, holding one entry per CDR3 protein. The sample holds roughly 630,000 distinct CDR3 sequences, around 25% seen once. The material sequenced was naive CD8+ T cells from blood, with Jurkat cell RNA spiked in. Subset in this sample: FACS-sorted CD8+CD4-CCR7+CD45RA+ naive T cells. The chain uses TRBV5-1 and TRBJ2-1, with D possibly matching TRBD2 (6 bases). This TCR was sampled from a human donor in good health. Some libraries in this study had Jurkat cell RNA spiked in. CDR3 sequence: CASSRNRDWTYNEQSF. CDR3 bases: TGCGCCAGCAGCCGAAATCGGGACTGGACCTACAATGAGCAGTCCTTC.